Listed below are T cell receptor beta chains from one sample, sequenced in a study of TIL therapy for anti-PD-1-resistant metastatic lung cancer. Generated by immunoSEQ multiplex PCR, the TCRdb table keeps only in-frame clones and is missing some. The repertoire has 8,000 to 9,500 clones, approximately 80% of them found once; the top ten carry about 10%. The sequenced sample was tumor tissue, obtained at baseline. The receptor source for this set is a person aged 25-79 years with non-small cell lung cancer. CDR3s include the opening cysteine and the closing phenylalanine or tryptophan. D genes are given only for firm matches. Not all rows give a size; the values are once, few, many and, for expanded clones, a class.

J: TRBJ1-1
size: NA
V: TRBV29-1
D: NA
CDR3: CSALLRGAVTEAFF
DNA: TGCAGCGCCCTCCTACGGGGGGCGGTCACTGAAGCTTTCTTT

J: TRBJ1-3
size: NA
V: TRBV19
D: TRBD1
CDR3: CASSIRGQGRTRGNTIYF
DNA: TGTGCCAGTAGTATCAGGGGGCAAGGAAGGACCCGTGGAAACACCATATATTTT

J: TRBJ1-1
size: NA
V: TRBV7-9
D: NA
CDR3: CASSPLTVGAFF
DNA: TGTGCCAGCAGCCCACTTACTGTCGGAGCTTTCTTT

J: TRBJ1-5
size: NA
V: TRBV6-4
D: NA
CDR3: CASSVEEDQPQHF
DNA: TGTGCCAGCAGTGTGGAGGAGGATCAGCCCCAGCATTTT

J: TRBJ2-7
size: NA
V: TRBV4-3
D: NA
CDR3: CASSLKKGSEQYF
DNA: TGCGCCAGCAGCCTAAAGAAGGGGTCCGAGCAGTACTTC

J: TRBJ2-7
size: NA
V: TRBV2
D: TRBD1
CDR3: CASSAGAGGEQYF
DNA: TGTGCCAGCAGCGCCGGGGCAGGGGGCGAGCAGTACTTC

J: TRBJ1-1
size: NA
V: TRBV15
D: NA
CDR3: CATSKTKGREAFF
DNA: TGTGCCACCAGCAAAACGAAGGGTCGGGAAGCTTTCTTT

J: TRBJ1-6
size: NA
V: TRBV30
D: NA
CDR3: CACRGEYNSPLHF
DNA: TGTGCCTGCAGGGGCGAATATAATTCACCCCTCCACTTT

J: TRBJ1-5
size: few
V: TRBV5-1
D: NA
CDR3: CASSLSGVSNQPQHF
DNA: TGCGCCAGCAGCTTATCAGGGGTTAGCAATCAGCCCCAGCATTTT

J: TRBJ1-1
size: once
V: TRBV7-2
D: NA
CDR3: CASSSDRGAEAFF
DNA: TGTGCCAGCAGCTCCGACCGTGGCGCTGAAGCTTTCTTT

J: TRBJ1-4
size: few
V: TRBV28
D: NA
CDR3: CATRGGSEKLFF
DNA: TGTGCCACCCGGGGGGGGAGTGAAAAACTGTTTTTT

J: TRBJ2-5
size: NA
V: TRBV15
D: TRBD2
CDR3: CATSYSGGGLAGDF
DNA: TGTGCCACCAGCTACTCGGGGGGTGGCTTAGCGGGGGACTTC

J: TRBJ2-3
size: NA
V: TRBV5-1
D: TRBD1
CDR3: CASSLGGQGAQDTQYF
DNA: TGCGCCAGCAGCTTGGGGGGACAGGGGGCGCAAGATACGCAGTATTTT

J: TRBJ2-1
size: NA
V: TRBV28
D: TRBD2
CDR3: CASTLPSGVSSYNEQFF
DNA: TGTGCCAGCACCTTACCCAGCGGGGTGAGCTCCTACAATGAGCAGTTCTTC

J: TRBJ1-2
size: once
V: TRBV11-2
D: TRBD1
CDR3: CASSPGQDYGYTF
DNA: TGTGCCAGCAGCCCAGGACAGGACTATGGCTACACCTTC

J: TRBJ1-2
size: NA
V: TRBV27
D: NA
CDR3: CASSPNNQGRGGYTF
DNA: TGTGCCAGCAGTCCTAACAATCAGGGTCGAGGTGGCTACACCTTC

J: TRBJ1-1
size: NA
V: TRBV28
D: TRBD1
CDR3: CASSTPDRSTEAFF
DNA: TGTGCCAGCAGTACACCGGACAGGTCAACTGAAGCTTTCTTT

J: TRBJ2-2
size: NA
V: TRBV6-5
D: TRBD2
CDR3: CASSGLAGEAGELFF
DNA: TGTGCCAGCAGTGGACTAGCGGGAGAAGCCGGGGAGCTGTTTTTT

J: TRBJ2-7
size: NA
V: TRBV7-2
D: NA
CDR3: CASSLNPNYEQYF
DNA: TGTGCCAGCAGCCTAAATCCGAACTACGAGCAGTACTTC

J: TRBJ1-2
size: NA
V: TRBV15
D: NA
CDR3: CATSRDRGDYGYTF
DNA: TGTGCCACCAGCAGAGATCGCGGGGACTATGGCTACACCTTC

J: TRBJ1-3
size: NA
V: TRBV6-6
D: NA
CDR3: CASSPWVGAKDTIYF
DNA: TGTGCCAGCAGCCCGTGGGTGGGGGCGAAGGACACCATATATTTT

J: TRBJ1-5
size: NA
V: TRBV19
D: NA
CDR3: CASSPARQGWSQPQHF
DNA: TGTGCCAGTAGCCCGGCGCGGCAGGGATGGTCTCAGCCCCAGCATTTT

J: TRBJ2-1
size: few
V: TRBV19
D: NA
CDR3: CASSISSGAYNEQFF
DNA: TGTGCCAGTAGTATTTCGTCGGGGGCGTACAATGAGCAGTTCTTC

J: TRBJ2-7
size: NA
V: TRBV7-3
D: NA
CDR3: CASSLLDRTEQYF
DNA: TGTGCCAGCAGCTTATTAGACAGGACCGAGCAGTACTTC

J: TRBJ1-4
size: NA
V: TRBV4-2
D: NA
CDR3: CASSQSALGGEKLFF
DNA: TGTGCCAGCAGCCAATCGGCCTTGGGCGGTGAAAAACTGTTTTTT

J: TRBJ2-2
size: once
V: TRBV4-1
D: TRBD1
CDR3: CASSRGTGPKGTGELFF
DNA: TGCGCCAGCAGCCGAGGGACAGGGCCTAAAGGAACCGGGGAGCTGTTTTTT

J: TRBJ2-7
size: NA
V: TRBV15
D: NA
CDR3: CATSRSTGSYEQYF
DNA: TGTGCCACCAGCAGATCTACAGGGAGTTACGAGCAGTACTTC

J: TRBJ2-7
size: NA
V: TRBV19
D: NA
CDR3: CASRKDSTYEQYF
DNA: TGTGCCAGTAGGAAGGACAGCACCTACGAGCAGTACTTC

J: TRBJ2-5
size: NA
V: TRBV10-3
D: NA
CDR3: CAISPGLGETQYF
DNA: TGTGCCATCAGTCCGGGCTTAGGGGAGACCCAGTACTTC

J: TRBJ2-1
size: NA
V: TRBV5-6
D: TRBD2
CDR3: CASSLDAGTTYNEQFF
DNA: TGTGCCAGCAGCTTGGATGCAGGGACTACATACAATGAGCAGTTCTTC

J: TRBJ1-4
size: medium-sized
V: TRBV5-4
D: NA
CDR3: CASSTTGSSEKLFF
DNA: TGTGCCAGCAGCACGACAGGATCCTCAGAAAAACTGTTTTTT

J: TRBJ1-4
size: once
V: TRBV5-1
D: NA
CDR3: CASSLSPIGGEKLFF
DNA: TGCGCCAGCAGCTTATCTCCGATCGGCGGTGAAAAACTGTTTTTT

J: TRBJ1-6
size: NA
V: TRBV5-6
D: NA
CDR3: CASSYTGISPLHF
DNA: TGTGCCAGCAGCTATACAGGGATTTCACCCCTCCACTTT

J: TRBJ1-2
size: NA
V: TRBV5-4
D: NA
CDR3: CASTPDNEYGYTF
DNA: TGTGCCAGCACCCCCGACAACGAGTATGGCTACACCTTC

J: TRBJ2-1
size: NA
V: TRBV7-8
D: TRBD1
CDR3: CASSSAGTGGMYNEQFF
DNA: TGTGCCAGCAGCTCCGCCGGGACAGGGGGGATGTACAATGAGCAGTTCTTC

J: TRBJ1-2
size: NA
V: TRBV4-2
D: TRBD1
CDR3: CASSQRVGQGDYGYTF
DNA: TGTGCCAGCAGCCAGCGAGTTGGACAGGGGGACTATGGCTACACCTTC

J: TRBJ1-1
size: NA
V: TRBV6-4
D: NA
CDR3: CASSDNGNTEAFF
DNA: TGTGCCAGCAGTGACAATGGGAACACTGAAGCTTTCTTT

J: TRBJ2-7
size: NA
V: TRBV7-6
D: TRBD2
CDR3: CASSSWGGEQYF
DNA: TGTGCCAGCAGCTCCTGGGGGGGCGAGCAGTACTTC

J: TRBJ2-5
size: NA
V: TRBV7-9
D: NA
CDR3: CASSLGLSQETQYF
DNA: TGTGCCAGCAGCCTGGGATTATCCCAAGAGACCCAGTACTTC

J: TRBJ2-4
size: NA
V: TRBV7-6
D: NA
CDR3: CASSLAFGGTANIQYF
DNA: TGTGCCAGCAGCTTAGCGTTCGGAGGGACGGCGAACATTCAGTACTTC

J: TRBJ1-1
size: NA
V: TRBV28
D: NA
CDR3: CASREGHTEAFF
DNA: TGTGCCAGCAGGGAAGGACATACTGAAGCTTTCTTT

J: TRBJ1-2
size: NA
V: TRBV6-5
D: NA
CDR3: CASGTHTGSGYTF
DNA: TGTGCCAGCGGAACCCATACAGGGTCTGGCTACACCTTC

J: TRBJ1-4
size: few
V: TRBV28
D: TRBD1
CDR3: CAAPPTGGGINEKLFF
DNA: TGTGCCGCACCCCCTACAGGGGGCGGCATAAATGAAAAACTGTTTTTT

J: TRBJ1-5
size: once
V: TRBV6-5
D: TRBD1
CDR3: CASSYTSGTDQPQHF
DNA: TGTGCCAGCAGTTACACGTCCGGGACAGATCAGCCCCAGCATTTT

J: TRBJ2-3
size: NA
V: TRBV11-3
D: TRBD1
CDR3: CASGFDRGRTDTQYF
DNA: TGTGCCAGCGGCTTCGACAGGGGACGCACAGATACGCAGTATTTT

J: TRBJ1-1
size: NA
V: TRBV19
D: TRBD1
CDR3: CASSTRDRARIAFF
DNA: TGTGCCAGTAGTACCCGGGACAGGGCAAGGATTGCTTTCTTT

J: TRBJ2-1
size: NA
V: TRBV27
D: TRBD1
CDR3: CASRPGQGLYNEQFF
DNA: TGTGCCAGCAGACCGGGACAGGGACTTTACAATGAGCAGTTCTTC

J: TRBJ1-2
size: NA
V: TRBV13
D: NA
CDR3: CASSLGLGVDGYTF
DNA: TGTGCCAGCAGCTTAGGATTGGGGGTGGACGGCTACACCTTC

J: TRBJ2-1
size: NA
V: TRBV27
D: TRBD2
CDR3: CASSPTTSGANNEQFF
DNA: TGTGCCAGCAGTCCCACCACTAGCGGGGCTAACAATGAGCAGTTCTTC

J: TRBJ2-2
size: few
V: TRBV18
D: NA
CDR3: CASSPRQTNTGELFF
DNA: TGTGCCAGCTCACCCCGACAGACAAACACCGGGGAGCTGTTTTTT

J: TRBJ2-3
size: NA
V: TRBV27
D: TRBD2
CDR3: CASSPRGGITQYF
DNA: TGTGCCAGCAGCCCACGGGGGGGGATAACGCAGTATTTT

J: TRBJ2-5
size: NA
V: TRBV7-9
D: TRBD2
CDR3: CASSLGTSRETQYF
DNA: TGTGCCAGCAGCTTAGGGACTAGTAGAGAGACCCAGTACTTC

J: TRBJ2-7
size: NA
V: TRBV6-8
D: NA
CDR3: CAAGPPLFF
DNA: TGTGCCGCCGGGCCGCCTCTCTTCTTC

J: TRBJ2-5
size: NA
V: TRBV12-5
D: NA
CDR3: CASGLFSPQETQYF
DNA: TGTGCTAGTGGTTTGTTTTCTCCCCAAGAGACCCAGTACTTC